These T cell receptor beta chains were read from a single sample in a study of regulatory T cells in long-lasting Graves disease. TCRdb called the multiplex PCR reads again in MiXCR, with one record for every CDR3 protein. The sample lists roughly 450,000 distinct CDR3 sequences, roughly 20% seen once, with over 7.5% in the top ten. Sample: peripheral blood mononuclear cells (PBMCs), taken when the disease was refractory, from a patient treated with antithyroid drugs. These receptors came from a female donor with Graves disease. Each CDR3 is given with its conserved first and last residue. Each record gives: D gene, J gene, V gene, clone size, CDR3 protein, CDR3 DNA. The D gene is left open where the match is weak. Rows may omit the clone size; those that give it use once, few, many or a size class.

-	TRBJ2-1	TRBV20-1	-	CSATRASYGNEQFF	TGCAGTGCCACCAGGGCGAGTTACGGGAATGAGCAGTTCTTC
-	TRBJ2-7	TRBV7-2	-	CASGWTFYEQYF	TGTGCCAGCGGGTGGACTTTCTACGAGCAGTACTTC
-	TRBJ1-5	TRBV28	few	CASSPVGYQPQHF	TGTGCCAGCAGCCCGGTAGGTTATCAGCCCCAGCATTTT
TRBD2	TRBJ2-2	TRBV28	few	CASRNLAVWTGELFF	TGTGCCAGCAGGAATCTAGCGGTGTGGACCGGGGAGCTGTTTTTT
-	TRBJ2-7	TRBV6-1	many	CASSEAVRSYEQYF	TGTGCCAGCAGTGAAGCGGTCAGGTCCTACGAGCAGTACTTC
-	TRBJ2-5	TRBV7-3	many	CASSMDGETQYF	TGTGCCAGCAGCATGGACGGGGAGACCCAGTACTTC
TRBD1	TRBJ2-5	TRBV12-3/TRBV12-4	many	CASSLPDRVQETQYF	TGTGCCAGCAGTTTGCCGGACAGGGTCCAAGAGACCCAGTACTTC
-	TRBJ2-1	TRBV28	-	CASSYTLGASSYNEQFF	TGTGCCAGCAGTTATACGCTAGGGGCCAGCTCCTACAATGAGCAGTTCTTC
-	TRBJ2-7	TRBV5-4	many	CASRIAGDAMEQYF	TGTGCCAGCAGGATCGCAGGGGACGCTATGGAGCAGTACTTC
-	TRBJ1-5	TRBV2	-	CASSYRGRQGINQPQHF	TGTGCCAGCAGCTACCGGGGGAGGCAGGGGATCAATCAGCCCCAGCATTTT
-	TRBJ2-7	TRBV3-1	few	CASSDRRNSYEQYF	TGTGCCAGCAGCGACCGTCGAAACTCCTACGAGCAGTACTTC
TRBD2	TRBJ2-2	TRBV6-2/TRBV6-3	few	CASSLTSAGGELFF	TGTGCCAGCAGTCTGACTAGCGCCGGCGGGGAGCTGTTTTTT
-	TRBJ1-2	TRBV7-2	many	CASILRAEPKDNYGYTF	TGTGCCAGCATCCTACGGGCGGAACCGAAAGATAACTATGGCTACACCTTC
TRBD1	TRBJ1-4	TRBV12-3/TRBV12-4	many	CASTRGQGSATNEKLFF	TGTGCCAGCACCCGGGGACAGGGCTCCGCAACTAATGAAAAACTGTTTTTT
-	TRBJ2-3	TRBV15	few	CATSRDRRGDTQYF	TGTGCCACCAGCAGAGATCGTCGGGGAGATACGCAGTATTTT
TRBD1	TRBJ2-4	TRBV11-2	many	CASSLALMDRVFKAKNIQYF	TGTGCCAGCAGCTTAGCACTCATGGACAGGGTCTTCAAAGCCAAAAACATTCAGTACTTC
-	TRBJ1-5	TRBV12-3/TRBV12-4	many	CASGRTERGNQPQHF	TGTGCCAGCGGCAGGACGGAGCGGGGAAATCAGCCCCAGCATTTT
TRBD2	TRBJ2-5	TRBV7-8	many	CASSLRREGQETQYF	TGTGCCAGCAGCTTAAGGCGGGAGGGGCAAGAGACCCAGTACTTC
-	TRBJ1-5	TRBV28	-	CASSFWGGRQDNQPQHF	TGTGCCAGCAGTTTTTGGGGGGGCAGGCAGGACAATCAGCCCCAGCATTTT
-	TRBJ1-2	TRBV12-3/TRBV12-4	many	CASSFATNYGYTF	TGTGCCAGCAGTTTCGCGACTAACTATGGCTACACCTTC
TRBD1	TRBJ2-7	TRBV19	-	CASSIRDRTYEQYF	TGTGCCAGTAGTATCCGGGACAGGACCTACGAGCAGTACTTC